These T cell receptor beta chains were read from a single sample in a study of glioma-infiltrating T cells after dendritic cell vaccination. Using immunoSEQ multiplex PCR, the repertoire was profiled, and TCRdb retains in-frame clones only, with some absent. The sample records fewer than 85,000 clones, approximately 80% being singletons. The sequencing used blood, collected before dendritic cell vaccination. The receptors were gathered from a human donor with glioblastoma. Both conserved end residues are part of each CDR3. D genes are given only for firm matches. Size is stated for part of the rows, as once, few or many counts, or as a class when the clone is expanded.

>TRBJ1-1|TRBV4-1|once|NA
CASSHRQDTEAFF
TGCGCCAGCAGCCATCGACAGGACACTGAAGCTTTCTTT
>TRBJ2-1|TRBV12-5|NA|TRBD2
CASGLGLAGGNEQFF
TGTGCTAGTGGTTTGGGACTAGCGGGAGGCAATGAGCAGTTCTTC
>TRBJ2-1|TRBV5-1|NA|TRBD2
CASREPGTSGNEQFF
TGCGCCAGCAGGGAACCCGGGACTAGCGGCAATGAGCAGTTCTTC
>TRBJ1-2|TRBV5-6|NA|NA
CASSLTQGIIGYTF
TGTGCCAGCAGCTTGACCCAGGGGATCATTGGCTACACCTTC
>TRBJ2-5|TRBV5-1|NA|NA
CASSRSPQGGETQYF
TGCGCCAGCAGCCGAAGCCCTCAGGGGGGAGAGACCCAGTACTTC
>TRBJ2-5|TRBV5-4|NA|TRBD2
CASSYGLAAQETQYF
TGTGCCAGCAGCTACGGACTAGCGGCTCAAGAGACCCAGTACTTC
>TRBJ2-1|TRBV5-1|NA|NA
CASSLAGLSYNEQFF
TGCGCCAGCAGCTTGGCAGGGCTCTCCTACAATGAGCAGTTCTTC
>TRBJ1-4|TRBV29-1|NA|TRBD1
CSVETTGGANEKLFF
TGCAGCGTTGAAACTACAGGGGGGGCTAATGAAAAACTGTTTTTT
>TRBJ1-2|TRBV7-2|NA|TRBD1
CASSILQGARSGYTF
TGTGCCAGCAGCATATTACAGGGGGCGCGTTCAGGCTACACCTTC
>TRBJ1-3|TRBV18|NA|TRBD1
CASSTGTGGSGNTIYF
TGTGCCAGCTCAACAGGGACAGGTGGCTCTGGAAACACCATATATTTT
>TRBJ1-5|TRBV27|NA|NA
CASSLSIWDTDQPQHF
TGTGCCAGCAGTTTATCGATCTGGGACACTGATCAGCCCCAGCATTTT
>TRBJ1-3|TRBV27|NA|NA
CASRRAGGNTIYF
TGTGCCAGCAGGCGTGCGGGGGGAAACACCATATATTTT
>TRBJ2-7|TRBV6-5|NA|TRBD2
CASTWGLAAEQYF
TGTGCCAGCACCTGGGGACTAGCGGCAGAGCAGTACTTC
>TRBJ2-2|TRBV5-1|once|TRBD1
CASSPWTGSTGELFF
TGCGCCAGCAGCCCGTGGACAGGGAGTACCGGGGAGCTGTTTTTT
>TRBJ1-1|TRBV6-1|once|NA
CASSDFSEEAFF
TGTGCCAGCAGTGATTTTTCGGAGGAAGCTTTCTTT
>TRBJ2-1|TRBV2|NA|TRBD2
CASSETLGLAGGYNEQFF
TGTGCCAGCAGTGAGACTTTAGGACTAGCGGGAGGGTACAATGAGCAGTTCTTC
>TRBJ1-4|TRBV29-1|NA|TRBD1
CSVGGLGQSNEKLFF
TGCAGCGTTGGGGGCCTGGGACAGTCTAATGAAAAACTGTTTTTT
>TRBJ2-5|TRBV7-9|NA|TRBD2
CASSFSAGGLQETQYF
TGTGCCAGCAGCTTCTCGGCGGGGGGGTTACAAGAGACCCAGTACTTC
>TRBJ1-5|TRBV5-1|NA|TRBD1
CASSLGQGSNQPQHF
TGCGCCAGCAGCTTGGGACAGGGAAGCAATCAGCCCCAGCATTTT
>TRBJ2-1|TRBV5-1|NA|TRBD2
CASSLELARYNEQFF
TGCGCCAGCAGCTTGGAACTAGCGCGTTACAATGAGCAGTTCTTC
>TRBJ2-1|TRBV4-1|NA|TRBD1
CASSQDKGATGVKFF
TGCGCCAGCAGCCAAGATAAGGGTGCGACAGGGGTGAAGTTCTTC
>TRBJ2-3|TRBV19|NA|TRBD2
CASSTRAGGPRTDTQYF
TGTGCCAGTAGTACCCGGGCGGGGGGGCCCCGCACAGATACGCAGTATTTT
>TRBJ1-5|TRBV6-5|many|NA
CASSTRTGGNQPQHF
TGTGCCAGCAGTACCCGGACGGGGGGCAATCAGCCCCAGCATTTT
>TRBJ1-4|TRBV10-3|NA|NA
CAISDAGPLGEKLFF
TGTGCCATCAGTGACGCGGGGCCGTTGGGGGAAAAACTGTTTTTT
>TRBJ1-3|TRBV19|NA|NA
CASTPGHDGNTIYF
TGTGCCAGTACCCCGGGACACGACGGAAACACCATATATTTT
>TRBJ1-2|TRBV2|once|NA
CASSEKWADYGYTF
TGTGCCAGCAGTGAAAAGTGGGCAGACTATGGCTACACCTTC
>TRBJ2-3|TRBV28|NA|TRBD1
CASSLVGQGASDTQYF
TGTGCCAGCAGTTTAGTAGGACAGGGGGCCTCAGATACGCAGTATTTT
>TRBJ1-1|TRBV2|NA|NA
CASSAAMNTEAFF
TGTGCCAGCAGTGCTGCTATGAACACTGAAGCTTTCTTT
>TRBJ2-2|TRBV5-1|NA|NA
CASSLGQSNTGELFF
TGCGCCAGCAGCTTAGGACAGTCGAACACCGGGGAGCTGTTTTTT
>TRBJ2-5|TRBV19|NA|TRBD1
CASSRKTGVWTTYF
TGTGCCAGTAGTAGGAAGACAGGGGTATGGACTACGTACTTC
>TRBJ2-7|TRBV27|NA|TRBD1
CASGQGPVYEQYF
TGTGCCAGCGGACAGGGACCTGTTTACGAGCAGTACTTC
>TRBJ2-2|TRBV7-8|NA|TRBD2
CASSSRGVPTGELFF
TGTGCCAGCAGCTCCCGGGGGGTACCCACCGGGGAGCTGTTTTTT
>TRBJ1-3|TRBV5-4|few|NA
CASSLLTEGNTIYF
TGTGCCAGCAGCTTGTTGACAGAAGGAAACACCATATATTTT
>TRBJ2-5|TRBV4-2|NA|TRBD2
CASSQDGVAGVIRETQYF
TGTGCCAGCAGCCAAGATGGGGTAGCGGGAGTTATAAGGGAGACCCAGTACTTC
>TRBJ2-7|TRBV5-1|NA|TRBD1
CASSPRQGTSYEQYF
TGCGCCAGCAGCCCTAGACAGGGAACTTCCTACGAGCAGTACTTC
>TRBJ2-7|TRBV7-2|NA|NA
CASSLLYFSDEQYF
TGTGCCAGCAGCTTACTTTACTTTTCTGACGAGCAGTACTTC
>TRBJ2-2|TRBV7-8|NA|TRBD1
CASSLKQGGNTGELFF
TGTGCCAGCAGCTTAAAACAGGGGGGGAACACCGGGGAGCTGTTTTTT
>TRBJ2-3|TRBV5-1|NA|NA
CASGGSGSTDTQYF
TGCGCCAGCGGCGGTAGCGGATCCACAGATACGCAGTATTTT
>TRBJ2-5|TRBV5-4|NA|TRBD2
CASSPSRAAGETQYF
TGTGCCAGCAGCCCCTCGAGGGCAGCGGGGGAGACCCAGTACTTC
>TRBJ2-5|TRBV10-3|NA|TRBD1
CAIRGDRGPETQYF
TGTGCCATCAGGGGGGACAGGGGACCAGAGACCCAGTACTTC
>TRBJ2-2|TRBV14|once|TRBD1
CASSRQGRRELFF
TGTGCCAGCAGCCGACAGGGTAGACGGGAGCTGTTTTTT
>TRBJ2-5|TRBV6-5|few|NA
CAGSRAQETQYF
TGTGCCGGGAGTCGTGCCCAAGAGACCCAGTACTTC
>TRBJ2-1|TRBV27|NA|TRBD2
CASSQVAGGDREQFF
TGTGCCAGCAGTCAGGTAGCGGGGGGAGACCGAGAGCAGTTCTTC